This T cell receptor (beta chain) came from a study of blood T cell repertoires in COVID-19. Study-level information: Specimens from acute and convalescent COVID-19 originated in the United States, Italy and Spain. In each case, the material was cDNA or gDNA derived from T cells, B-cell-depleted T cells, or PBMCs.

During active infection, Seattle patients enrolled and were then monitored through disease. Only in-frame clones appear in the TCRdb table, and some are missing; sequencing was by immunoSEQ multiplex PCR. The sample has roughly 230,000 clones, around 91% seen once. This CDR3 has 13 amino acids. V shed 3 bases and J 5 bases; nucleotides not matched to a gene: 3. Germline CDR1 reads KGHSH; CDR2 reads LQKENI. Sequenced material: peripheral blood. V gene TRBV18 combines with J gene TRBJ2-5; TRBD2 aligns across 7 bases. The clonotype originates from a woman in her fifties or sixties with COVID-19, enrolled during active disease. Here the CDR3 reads CASSPSGGETQYF. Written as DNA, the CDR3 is TGTGCCAGCTCACCTTCGGGGGGTGAGACCCAGTACTTC.